The clone carrying this TCR beta chain was found many times. As yet, its antigen is unknown. RNA transcripts were the template for amplifying TCR beta CDR3 regions. Initially, a first-round RT-PCR of the TCR CDR3 employed the HTBI primer set. TCRdb re-called the multiplex PCR reads with MiXCR, one entry per CDR3 protein. The table has a few hundred thousand distinct CDR3 sequences, more than 15% seen once; the top ten hold around 3.5%. This CDR3 comprises 14 residues. The J segment lost 5 bases and the V segment lost 8 bases, leaving 11 bases of the junction unmatched. This record belongs to a study of T cells in Graves' hyperthyroidism and ophthalmopathy. Study findings and constraints: Blood also showed most of the thyroid clonotypes that were expanded above 0.001. Ophthalmopathy stood apart from stable hyperthyroidism in a 13 V-J model.

Uncontrolled infection, other autoimmune disease, pregnancy or lactation disqualified patients from enrolment. PBMCs were sourced from more than 9 ml fresh peripheral blood. This sequence joins TRBV12-3 or TRBV12-4 and TRBJ2-7; 8 bases map to TRBD2. The TCR sequence derives from a woman aged 40-49 years with Graves' ophthalmopathy. What was sequenced was blood. DNA for the CDR3: TGTGCCAGCTCAGGAGCGGGGGTCGCCCACGAGCAGTACTTC. Translation gives CASSGAGVAHEQYF.